This TCR beta chain was documented in a study of blood T cell repertoires in COVID-19. Study context: Samples taken during acute and convalescent COVID-19 were collected in the United States, Italy and Spain. From T cells, B-cell-depleted T cells, or PBMCs came the material, which was cDNA or gDNA.

Methods used by the authors: Researchers report that nucleated cell counts were estimated from reference gene primer amplification. The assay was immunoSEQ multiplex PCR, and TCRdb's table has in-frame clones only and misses some. The V and J calls and clone size come from that table; D and trimming were worked out from the DNA. The sample records over 200,000 clones, approximately 84% being singletons. Germline V gives CDR1 PRHDT, CDR2 FYEKMQ (reference sequence). This CDR3 is built from 17 residues. V trimming: 3 bases; J trimming: 3 bases; junction bases outside the gene matches: 8. Sequencing was done on a sample of peripheral blood. The J gene is TRBJ2-2, the V gene TRBV13; TRBD1 aligns across 9 bases. The receptor was isolated from a woman aged 45-59 years with active or convalescent COVID-19. CDR3 in amino acids: CASSLKTGGPYTGELFF. CDR3 DNA sequence: TGTGCCAGCAGCTTGAAGACAGGGGGACCCTACACCGGGGAGCTGTTTTTT.